Below, 17 T cell receptor beta chains from the same sample are listed, as sequenced in a study of T cell responses to AZD1222 COVID-19 vaccine. The repertoire was sequenced with immunoSEQ multiplex PCR; TCRdb's copy has only in-frame clones and lacks some. The sample shows about 86,000 clones, approximately 90% of them seen only once. Sequenced here: peripheral blood, sampled on day 0 of AZD1222 vaccination. The receptors shown here come from an adult in good health.

V and J are TRBV24-1 and TRBJ2-1, with D unclear. The germline V gene has CDR1 KGHDR and CDR2 SFDVKD. The V gene lost 3 bases and the J gene lost 1 base, with 9 bases spanning the gap. The CDR3 loop spans 15 amino acids. The CDR3 protein is CATSDPGFSYNEQFF. The CDR3 nucleotides are TGTGCCACCAGTGATCCCGGATTTTCCTACAATGAGCAGTTCTTC.

In its sample, this clone was seen once. V is TRBV19 and J is TRBJ1-5; weak D call: TRBD1 (6 bases). The length of the CDR3 is 18 residues. V was clipped by 1 base and J by 0 bases, with 16 bases between them. Per the germline V gene, CDR1 is LNHDA and CDR2 is SQIVND (reference sequence). CDR3 in DNA: TGTGCCAGTAGTATAGGAGGAATCTGGGGGGCTAGCAATCAGCCCCAGCATTTT. It codes for CASSIGGIWGASNQPQHF.

The chain employs TRBV19 and TRBJ2-1; TRBD2 matches 10 bases. The CDR3 is 15 residues long. The junction had 5 bases not matched to a gene; V was cut back by 5 bases and J by 4 bases. Germline V gene data show CDR1 as LNHDA and CDR2 as SQIVND (reference sequence). The chain's CDR3 is CASSPRTSGYNEQFF. The CDR3 DNA follows: TGTGCCAGTAGTCCCAGGACTAGCGGTTACAATGAGCAGTTCTTC.

The gene calls are TRBV20-1 and TRBJ1-1, with unresolved D. The CDR3 totals 13 residues. V was shortened by 3 bases and J by 11 bases, with 19 bases between the two germline ends. Germline V CDR1 and CDR2: DFQATT, SNEGSKA (reference sequence). CDR3 nucleotide sequence: TGCAGTGCTAGTCCCCGAATCTTGAACGGGGCTTTCTTT. Residues: CSASPRILNGAFF.

The J gene is TRBJ1-5, the V gene TRBV19; possible D gene TRBD1, 6 bases. The CDR3 runs 12 residues. In germline, CDR1 is LNHDA, CDR2 SQIVND (reference sequence). V gave up 0 bases and J gave up 14 bases, with 11 bases separating them. The CDR3 region is CASSIDRGGKHF. The CDR3 DNA is TGTGCCAGTAGTATAGATCGTGGGGGCAAGCATTTT.

The rearrangement joins TRBV2 to TRBJ2-3; D is unresolved. This CDR3 comprises 12 residues. V lost 4 bases and J lost 4, with 6 bases in between. The germline V gene has CDR1 SNHLY and CDR2 FYNNEI. The CDR3 DNA reads TGTGCCAGCAGTGGCTTGGCAGATACGCAGTATTTT. As protein: CASSGLADTQYF.

The rearrangement uses TRBV19 and TRBJ2-7; 7 bases fit TRBD1. After removal of 4 bases from V and 1 base from J, the junction contained 7 bases not matched to a gene. The CDR3 runs to 15 residues. Germline CDR1 and CDR2: LNHDA and SQIVND (reference sequence). CDR3 sequence: CASSNPGGNSYEQYF. The CDR3 DNA reads TGTGCCAGTAGTAACCCAGGGGGTAATTCCTACGAGCAGTACTTC.

This chain connects TRBV6-5 to TRBJ2-7, with D hard to call. V was clipped by 6 bases and J by 0 bases, with 6 bases between them. Germline V gives CDR1 MNHEY, CDR2 SVGAGI. The CDR3 totals 12 residues. Here the CDR3 DNA reads TGTGCCAGCAGGCCTAGCTCCTACGAGCAGTACTTC. It yields the protein CASRPSSYEQYF.

The CDR3 nucleotides are TGTGCCAGCAGACTCCAGGGTTCTGAAGCTTTCTTT. As protein: CASRLQGSEAFF. V usage is TRBV12-3 or TRBV12-4 and J usage is TRBJ1-1, with a tentative D call TRBD1 (5 bases). CDR3 length equals 12 residues. V lost 6 bases, J lost 6 bases, and 11 bases lay in between.

This sequence joins TRBV5-8 and TRBJ2-2; 8 nucleotides line up with TRBD1. The V and J ends lost 7 bases and 6 bases, in that order; junction bases with no gene match: 11. The CDR3 runs to 15 residues. Germline V CDR1 and CDR2: SGHTS, YDEGEE. The chain's CDR3 is CASPRTGLVSGELFF. The CDR3 DNA reads TGTGCCAGCCCGAGGACAGGGTTGGTCTCCGGGGAGCTGTTTTTT.

The V call is TRBV7-6, the J call TRBJ1-5, with a weak D call TRBD1 (6 bases). The CDR3 spans 19 residues. Germline V gene sequence: CDR1 SGHVS, CDR2 FNYEAQ. V gave up 4 bases and J gave up 2 bases, with 24 bases separating them. Here the CDR3 DNA reads TGTGCCAGCAGCTCCCATTGGGGGAATCGGGGGCAGGGCAATCAGCCCCAGCATTTT. This encodes CASSSHWGNRGQGNQPQHF.

The V and J genes are TRBV19 and TRBJ1-2; D remains unclear. The V and J ends lost 3 bases and 5 bases respectively, with 13 bases between them. CDR1 and CDR2 from the germline V gene are LNHDA and SQIVND (reference sequence). The length of the CDR3 is 14 residues. CDR3 nucleotides: TGTGCCAGTAGTATTCCGGGTGCGGCATATGGCTACACCTTC. Protein product: CASSIPGAAYGYTF.

The chain recombines TRBV28 with TRBJ1-5; D is ambiguous. The CDR3 has 14 residues. Germline loops: CDR1 MDHEN, CDR2 SYDVKM. V lost 10 bases, J lost 0 bases, and 13 bases lay in between. CDR3 coding DNA: TGTGCCACCCTCCTGGGCCATAGCAATCAGCCCCAGCATTTT. This gives the protein CATLLGHSNQPQHF.

The chain joins TRBV7-7 to TRBJ2-3; maybe TRBD2 (7 bases). Germline-derived CDR1 and CDR2 are SSHAT and FNYEAQ (reference sequence). There are 14 residues in the CDR3. Deletions cut 5 bases from V and 0 bases from J, with 9 bases between. The CDR3 is CASSRGGSTDTQYF. In DNA form, the CDR3 reads TGTGCCAGCAGCAGGGGGGGTAGCACAGATACGCAGTATTTT.

The CDR3 here is CASTPDRGRDTQYF. CDR3 sequence (DNA): TGCGCCAGCACCCCGGACAGGGGGCGCGATACGCAGTATTTT. This chain connects TRBV5-1 to TRBJ2-3; 11 bases fit TRBD1. The length of the CDR3 is 14 residues. Germline CDR1 and CDR2: SGHRS and YFSETQ. Losses at the gene ends were 6 bases for V and 6 bases for J; bases not matched to a gene: 6.

This clone was found once. The V and J genes are TRBV12-5 and TRBJ2-3; TRBD1 is a possible D gene (6 bases). Germline lookup yields CDR1 LGHNT and CDR2 FRNRAP. V lost 6 bases to trimming and J lost 5 bases, with 12 bases between them. CDR3 length equals 13 residues. The CDR3 reads CASGLDSQDTQYF. In DNA form, the CDR3 reads TGTGCTAGTGGCCTGGACAGTCAAGATACGCAGTATTTT.

This chain links TRBV3-1 (or the pseudogene TRBV3-2) with TRBJ2-7; D might be TRBD1 (6 bases). The CDR3 has 12 amino acids. CDR1 and CDR2 from the germline V gene are LGHDT and YNNKEL (reference sequence). The germline V and J ends were trimmed by 4 bases and 4 bases, with 8 bases remaining between them. In nucleotides, the CDR3 is TGTGCCAGCAGCCCGCAGGGGTACGAGCAGTACTTC. Protein sequence: CASSPQGYEQYF.